This TCR beta chain was found in a study of cytomegalovirus exposure and HLA in healthy donors. Turning to the study itself: The same platform used for the approximately 700 first-cohort repertoires was also used for the 100 to 150 validation repertoires, as a later analysis reported.

The study, taken as a whole, reports: Subsequent analysis showed first-cohort TCR clusters tending to co-occur in over a hundred validation repertoires. The study recorded fewer than 200 TCR beta chains that were cytomegalovirus-associated.

This clone was seen just once. What it binds is not known. The CDR3 has 18 residues. Unmatched junction bases numbered 11, after V lost 4 bases and J lost 0 bases. The germline CDR1 and CDR2 sequences are MNHEY and SMNVEV (reference sequence). Here immunoSEQ multiplex PCR was the method, and the copy in TCRdb shows in-frame clones only, minus some. The sample has under 200,000 clones; about 89% are singletons. The sequence was collected from a young woman in good health and CMV-seropositive. Source material: PBMCs. The V and J genes are TRBV27 and TRBJ2-3; TRBD2 agrees at 9 bases. Written as DNA, the CDR3 is TGTGCCAGCAGTTCGGCGGCCTGGCGGGGGGGGAGCACAGATACGCAGTATTTT. Its translation: CASSSAAWRGGSTDTQYF.